This T cell receptor (beta chain) originates from a study of shared clonotypes between healthy human individuals. Study in general: Each donor had three CD4 naive, three CD4 memory, two CD8 naive and one CD8 memory plate.

General observations from the study: When naive CD4 clonotypes were compared across a few donors, approximately 5% were shared.

On this clone itself: Its antigen remains unidentified.

Germline values: CDR1 SGHTA, CDR2 FQGNSA. The V end lost 5 bases, the J end lost 2 bases, and 13 bases lay between the germline ends. The CDR3 length is 15 residues. Produced via immunoSEQ multiplex PCR; TCRdb's table is partial and in-frame only. The sample lists about 680,000 clones; 73% were seen once. This TCR came from a woman aged 30 to 39 in good health. This sequence joins TRBV7-2 and TRBJ2-1; maybe TRBD2 (5 bases). What was sequenced was memory CD4+ T cells sorted from blood. The subset is: CD45RA-negative fraction. Here the CDR3 DNA reads TGTGCCAGCAGCCGAAGCGGTAATGCCTACAATGAGCAGTTCTTC. It encodes CASSRSGNAYNEQFF.